This T cell receptor (beta chain) was recorded in a study of cytomegalovirus exposure and HLA in healthy donors. The primer mix had 60 Vbeta and 13 Jbeta primers. Assay used: immunoSEQ multiplex PCR; TCRdb lists only in-frame clones, some missing. The sample totals roughly 60,000 clones; its top ten clones hold 3.6%. This CDR3 has 16 residues. Germline loops: CDR1 SGHRS, CDR2 YFSETQ. Trimming cost V 5 bases and J 6 bases; bases outside gene matches: 16. This receptor was obtained from a woman aged 18-30 years in good health and CMV-seronegative. The specimen sequenced was PBMCs. The chain carries TRBV5-1 and TRBJ2-7, with 8 bases fitting TRBD1. The DNA of the CDR3 is TGCGCCAGCAGTCTTACAGCATATGACAGGGGTTCCGAGCAGTACTTC. As protein: CASSLTAYDRGSEQYF.